This T cell receptor (beta chain) stems from a study of regulatory T cells in long-lasting Graves disease. Study-wide points: Segments TRBV28, TRBJ1-2 and TRBJ2-5 showed preferential usage in persistent disease.

V was shortened by 6 bases and J by 1 base, with 14 bases between the two germline ends. The CDR3 loop spans 15 amino acids. Described time point: newly diagnosed GD, antithyroid drugs for less than 3 months. From PBMCs, RNA was extracted and then used to make the TCR library. Through Arm-PCR of CDR3 regions and iRepertoire HTBI primers, TCR beta libraries were built. In TCRdb, the multiplex PCR reads were re-called with MiXCR into one record per CDR3 protein. The data show about 540,000 distinct CDR3 sequences, 13% seen once. This clonotype was found many times. Antigen: not known. Another study also made use of these data, one on T cells in Graves' hyperthyroidism and ophthalmopathy. Per that paper: Stable hyperthyroidism: no ophthalmopathy progression over 18 months of follow-up. TCR CDR3 regions were first amplified by RT-PCR with HTBI primers.

The specimen comprised peripheral blood mononuclear cells (PBMCs), sampled at new diagnosis, from a patient treated with antithyroid drugs. V and J are TRBV12-3 or TRBV12-4 and TRBJ2-3; no clear D. The clonotype comes from a man aged 25-45 years with Graves disease. The CDR3 protein is CASSSPIRGTDTQYF. CDR3 in DNA: TGTGCCAGCAGCTCCCCGATTCGCGGCACAGATACGCAGTATTTT.